This T cell receptor (beta chain) is drawn from a study of blood T cell repertoires in COVID-19. J lost 5 bases, V lost 5 bases, and 5 bases had no gene match. CDR3 length: 13 residues. Germline V gene data show CDR1 as SQVTM and CDR2 as ANQGSEA. TCRdb keeps only in-frame clones here, not all; method: immunoSEQ multiplex PCR. This table has 200,000 to 250,000 clones, around 86% appearing once. This clone was seen once. The sequence was obtained from a man aged 25 to 45 in a cohort exposed to, infected with or recovered from COVID-19 (not recorded which). The sequencing sample was made of PBMCs or T cells enriched from blood (not recorded which). The rearrangement links TRBV29-1 to TRBJ2-5; 10 bases map to TRBD1. CDR3: CSVRQGAWETQYF. CDR3 sequence (DNA): TGCAGCGTTAGACAGGGGGCTTGGGAGACCCAGTACTTC. The full variable domain, in which reference TRBV29-1 and TRBJ2-5 provide the parts outside the CDR3, is SAVISQKPSRDICQRGTSLTIQCQVDSQVTMMFWYRQQPGQSLTLIATANQGSEATYESGFVIDKFPISRPNLTFSTLTVSNMSPEDSSIYLCSVRQGAWETQYFGPGTRLLVL.